The T cell receptor (beta chain) described here comes from a study of control samples from healthy donors and cancer patients. Here immunoSEQ multiplex PCR was the method, and the copy in TCRdb shows in-frame clones only, minus some. The data hold about 120,000 clones, with around nine tenths observed a single time. The sequence was obtained from a woman aged 70-85 years in good health. Specimen: blood.

The DNA of the CDR3 is TGTGCCAGCAGACCGACCAGGGGGACGACTAATGAAAAACTGTTTTTT. The encoded protein is CASRPTRGTTNEKLFF. J is TRBJ1-4 and V is TRBV16, with 7 bases identical to TRBD1. The CDR3 sequence is 16 residues long. Germline V gives CDR1 KGHSY, CDR2 FQNENV. The V gene end was trimmed by 6 bases and the J gene end by 2 bases; junction bases not matched to a gene: 9.